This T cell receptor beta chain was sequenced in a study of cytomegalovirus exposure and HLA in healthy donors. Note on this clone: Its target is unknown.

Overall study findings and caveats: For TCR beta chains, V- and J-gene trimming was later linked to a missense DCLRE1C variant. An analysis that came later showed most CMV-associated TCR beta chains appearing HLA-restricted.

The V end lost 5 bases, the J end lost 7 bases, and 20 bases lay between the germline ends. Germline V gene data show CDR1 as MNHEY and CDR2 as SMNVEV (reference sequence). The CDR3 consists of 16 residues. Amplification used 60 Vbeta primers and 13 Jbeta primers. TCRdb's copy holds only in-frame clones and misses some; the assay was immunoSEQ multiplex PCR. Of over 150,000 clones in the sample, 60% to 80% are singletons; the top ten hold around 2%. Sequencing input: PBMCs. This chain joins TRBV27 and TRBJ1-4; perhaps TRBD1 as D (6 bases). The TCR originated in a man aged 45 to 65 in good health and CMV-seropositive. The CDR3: CASSPSWGGRLEKLFF. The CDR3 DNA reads TGTGCCAGCAGTCCCTCCTGGGGGGGGCGCCTTGAAAAACTGTTTTTT.